This T cell receptor (beta chain) came from a study of CDR3 diversity in severe acne. This CDR3 comprises 15 residues. V lost 4 bases and J lost 5, with 14 bases in between. Per the germline V gene, CDR1 is SEHNR and CDR2 is FQNEAQ (reference sequence). TCRdb fed the PCR reads into MiXCR, producing one record per CDR3 protein. The data contain around 83,000 distinct CDR3 sequences, 45% to 50% of them singletons. The sequenced material came from blood. The chain uses TRBV7-9 and TRBJ2-2; D might be TRBD1 or TRBD2, each matching 5 bases. The sequence came from a male donor with severe acne vulgaris. The DNA for the CDR3 is TGTGCCAGCAGCTCCGGGACCAGCGTGACCGGGGAGCTGTTTTTT. Translating it yields CASSSGTSVTGELFF.